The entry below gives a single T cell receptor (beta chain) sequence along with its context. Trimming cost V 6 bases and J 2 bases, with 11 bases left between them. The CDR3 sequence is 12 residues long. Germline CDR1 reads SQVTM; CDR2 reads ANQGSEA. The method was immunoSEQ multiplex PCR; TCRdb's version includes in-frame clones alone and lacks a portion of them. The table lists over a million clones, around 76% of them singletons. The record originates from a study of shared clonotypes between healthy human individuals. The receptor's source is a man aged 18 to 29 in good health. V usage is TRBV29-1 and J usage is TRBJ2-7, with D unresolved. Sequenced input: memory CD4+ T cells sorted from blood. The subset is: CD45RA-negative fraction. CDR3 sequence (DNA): TGCAGCGTGGTTAAGGGTCCCTACGAGCAGTACTTC. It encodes CSVVKGPYEQYF.